The following is a TCR beta chain sequence with its context. Its antigen remains unknown. The germline V gene encodes CDR1 MNHNS and CDR2 SASEGT. This CDR3 comprises 17 residues. V gave up 1 base and J gave up 3 bases, with 15 bases separating them. The PCR employed 60 Vbeta primers together with 13 Jbeta primers. As processed by the authors: A later analysis counted approximately 80 million unique TCR beta chains, 10 million to 12 million shared. Sequenced by immunoSEQ multiplex PCR; TCRdb stores in-frame clones only, minus some. The DNA gave D and trimming, while V, J and clone size come from that table. Seen here are over 60,000 clones, roughly 70% observed once, and the top ten hold 9.5% to 15%. This entry belongs to a study of cytomegalovirus exposure and HLA in healthy donors. Study-wide results and caveats: TRBV6-2, TRBV6-3 and other indistinguishable V segments were excluded.

V and J are TRBV6-1 and TRBJ1-4; D possibly corresponds to TRBD1 (5 bases). The sequence came from a man between 65 and 79 years old in good health and CMV-seronegative. Sample: PBMCs. CDR3 sequence: CASSEENGADSNEKLFF. The CDR3, as DNA: TGTGCCAGCAGTGAAGAAAATGGGGCAGATTCTAATGAAAAACTGTTTTTT.